Presented here are 11 T cell receptor beta chains from one specimen sequenced in a study of T cells in Graves' hyperthyroidism and ophthalmopathy. Amplified regions were TCR beta CDR3 sequences from RNA transcripts. Using the HTBI primer set, a first-round RT-PCR was run on the TCR CDR3. MiXCR was run by TCRdb on the multiplex PCR reads, yielding one entry per CDR3 protein. The table includes 750,000 to 950,000 distinct CDR3 sequences, more than 30% detected once. Material: blood. These TCRs come from a man younger than 35 with Graves' hyperthyroidism.

This clonotype was detected a few times. Written as DNA, the CDR3 is TGCAGCTCCCGGAAGGGTATGAGCAAGAATACGCAGTATTTT. This translates into CSSRKGMSKNTQYF. The V gene is TRBV29-1, the J gene TRBJ2-3; no definite D call. The V gene's germline CDR1 is SQVTM and CDR2 ANQGSEA. The V end lost 8 bases, the J end lost 7 bases, and 22 bases lay between the germline ends. The length of the CDR3 is 14 residues.

This clonotype was counted only a few times. The chain joins TRBV20-1 to TRBJ1-1; the match to TRBD1 covers 9 bases. Germline loops: CDR1 DFQATT, CDR2 SNEGSKA (reference sequence). Losses at the gene ends were 5 bases for V and 9 bases for J; bases not matched to a gene: 16. The CDR3 runs to 15 residues. The CDR3 region is CSAEPSGQGKEKAFF. The CDR3 DNA is TGCAGTGCTGAACCGAGCGGACAGGGGAAGGAAAAAGCTTTCTTT.

Many counts were recorded for this clonotype. The chain has TRBV9 and TRBJ1-6; 10 positions match TRBD1. Trimming cost V 0 bases and J 8 bases; bases outside gene matches: 2. Germline CDR1 and CDR2: SGDLS and YYNGEE. The CDR3 has 15 amino acids. The CDR3 loop reads CASSVEGTGDSPLHF. The CDR3 DNA reads TGTGCCAGCAGCGTAGAGGGGACAGGGGATTCACCCCTCCACTTT.

This clonotype showed up many times. The chain has TRBV2 and TRBJ1-5, with D perhaps TRBD1 (5 bases). The V and J ends lost 0 bases and 5 bases respectively, with 11 bases between them. The CDR3 loop spans 15 amino acids. Germline V gene lookup returns CDR1 SNHLY and CDR2 FYNNEI. The CDR3 sequence is CASSEAWQGDQPQHF. For the CDR3, the DNA is TGTGCCAGCAGTGAAGCATGGCAGGGAGATCAGCCCCAGCATTTT.

This clonotype was counted only a few times. Compared with germline, one end of the junction differs, possibly owing to a read error. As DNA, the CDR3 is TGCGCCAGCAGCCCGGCGGGAGGTCAATACGAGCAGTACTTC. Its protein product is CASSPAGGQYEQYF. The genes are TRBV7-9 and TRBJ2-7; 8 bases map to TRBD2. This CDR3 comprises 14 residues. Per germline, CDR1 SEHNR and CDR2 FQNEAQ (reference sequence).

This clonotype was observed at least ten times. The junction departs from the called germline gene at one end, perhaps through a read error. The J gene is TRBJ2-7, the V gene TRBV5-1; 7 nucleotides line up with TRBD2. CDR1 and CDR2 (germline): SGHRS, YFSETQ. The CDR3 is made up of 14 amino acids. The CDR3 reads CASSLGGSGYEQYF. In DNA, the CDR3 is TGTGCCAGCAGCTTAGGCGGGAGCGGCTACGAGCAGTACTTC. The whole variable domain, remainder taken from reference TRBV5-1 and TRBJ2-7, is KAGVTQTPRYLIKTRGQQVTLSCSPISGHRSVSWYQQTPGQGLQFLFEYFSETQRNKGNFPGRFSGRQFSNSRSEMNVSTLELGDSALYLCASSLGGSGYEQYFGPGTRLTVT.

The rearrangement uses TRBV2 and TRBJ2-7; 10 bases line up with TRBD2. The ends lost 4 bases at V and 3 bases at J; junction bases unmatched: 3. From germline, CDR1 is SNHLY and CDR2 FYNNEI. The CDR3 spans 14 residues. As DNA, the CDR3 is TGTGCCAGCAGTGCCGGGACTAGCGTCTACGAGCAGTACTTC. Protein product: CASSAGTSVYEQYF. The full variable domain, rest sourced from reference TRBV2 and TRBJ2-7, is EPEVTQTPSHQVTQMGQEVILRCVPISNHLYFYWYRQILGQKVEFLVSFYNNEISEKSEIFDDQFSVERPDGSNFTLKIRSTKLEDSAMYFCASSAGTSVYEQYFGPGTRLTVT.

At least ten counts were recorded for this clonotype. The J gene is TRBJ1-4, the V gene TRBV10-3, with D possibly being TRBD1 (6 bases). CDR1 is ENHRY, CDR2 SYGVKD, per germline. V lost 8 bases and J 5 bases, leaving 12 bases between the germline ends. The CDR3 length is 13 residues. The CDR3 DNA follows: TGTGCCATCGGCGGGGGGGCGAATGAAAAACTGTTTTTT. This sequence encodes CAIGGGANEKLFF.

The table lists this clonotype with many counts. The rearrangement joins TRBV7-9 to TRBJ2-7; D might be TRBD2 (5 bases). Germline CDR1 reads SEHNR; CDR2 reads FQNEAQ (reference sequence). This CDR3 spans 12 amino acids. V was pared by 5 bases and J by 6 bases, with 11 bases between. The CDR3 loop is CASSPGRREQYF. CDR3 bases: TGTGCCAGCAGCCCGGGAAGGCGCGAGCAGTACTTC.

This clonotype was counted at least ten times. The chain couples TRBV25-1 to TRBJ1-6; D might be TRBD1 (6 bases). CDR3 length equals 17 residues. V was clipped by 6 bases and J by 0 bases, with 15 bases between them. From germline, CDR1 is MGHDK and CDR2 SYGVNS. The CDR3 protein is CASSQGRDISYNSPLHF. DNA of the CDR3: TGTGCCAGCAGCCAGGGGAGGGACATCTCCTATAATTCACCCCTCCACTTT.

To note about this clonotype: A much larger clonotype is one base distant, so this may be a read error. This chain connects TRBV7-9 to TRBJ1-1; D gene ambiguous. The CDR3 has 15 residues. Trimming took off 1 base at V and 1 base at J, with 10 bases between the two ends. The germline CDR1 and CDR2 sequences are SEHNR and FQNEAQ (reference sequence). Here the CDR3 DNA reads TGTGCCAGCAGCTTAGACCGCCCGGGGAACACTGAAGCTTTCTTT. Encoded protein: CASSLDRPGNTEAFF. Complete variable domain (other parts from reference TRBV7-9 and TRBJ1-1): DTGVSQNPRHKITKRGQNVTFRCDPISEHNRLYWYRQTLGQGPEFLTYFQNEAQLEKSRLLSDRFSAERPKGSFSTLEIQRTEQGDSAMYLCASSLDRPGNTEAFFGQGTRLTVV.